Each of the 15 T cell receptor beta chains below was sequenced from the same sample in a study of PD-L1 blockade in urothelial cancer. Generated by immunoSEQ multiplex PCR, the TCRdb table keeps only in-frame clones and is missing some. Seen here are more than 35,000 clones, approximately 90% observed once, and the top ten hold around 8.3%. Specimen: PBMCs, collected around atezolizumab (anti-PD-L1) treatment. These receptors were collected from a man aged 65 to 85 with urothelial cancer.

CDR3 coding DNA: TGTGCCAGCAGTTTAAGAGAAGCGGGTGCGACCCAGTACTTC. It specifies CASSLREAGATQYF. This sequence joins TRBV27 and TRBJ2-5, with a possible D match to TRBD2 (6 bases). V was shortened by 2 bases and J by 7 bases, with 14 bases between the two germline ends. The CDR3 spans 14 residues. Germline-derived CDR1 and CDR2 are MNHEY and SMNVEV (reference sequence).

The V gene is TRBV5-1, the J gene TRBJ2-1; D gene unclear. Trimming cost V 0 bases and J 6 bases, with 7 bases left between them. Germline CDR1 SGHRS, CDR2 YFSETQ. This CDR3 spans 13 amino acids. CDR3 in amino acids: CASSLAGSNEQFF. The CDR3 DNA reads TGCGCCAGCAGCTTGGCGGGTAGCAATGAGCAGTTCTTC.

This sequence joins TRBV10-1 and TRBJ1-1; the D is unclear. CDR1 is WNHNN, CDR2 SYGVQD, per germline (reference sequence). Trimming pared 3 bases from V and 2 bases from J, leaving 7 bases between. The CDR3 covers 13 residues. CDR3 region: CASSDPPNTEAFF. The CDR3 nucleotides are TGCGCCAGCAGTGATCCCCCTAACACTGAAGCTTTCTTT.

The chain has TRBV28 and TRBJ1-4; 9 nucleotides agree with TRBD1. Trimming removed 6 bases from V and 5 bases from J; junction bases left unmatched: 7. CDR3 length equals 15 residues. CDR1 and CDR2 (germline): MDHEN, SYDVKM. The CDR3 reads CASSNPGQGNEKLFF. DNA for the CDR3: TGTGCCAGCAGCAACCCGGGACAGGGAAATGAAAAACTGTTTTTT.

The rearrangement joins TRBV7-9 to TRBJ2-1; 7 bases are shared with TRBD1. This CDR3 has 14 residues. V trimming: 5 bases; J trimming: 10 bases; junction bases outside the gene matches: 11. Per the germline V gene, CDR1 is SEHNR and CDR2 is FQNEAQ (reference sequence). CDR3 DNA sequence: TGTGCCAGCAGCATAACAGGGGTAGGGTCCGAGCAGTTCTTC. This gives the protein CASSITGVGSEQFF.

The rearrangement links TRBV19 to TRBJ1-5; D possibly corresponds to TRBD1 (6 bases). V lost 4 bases and J 0 bases, leaving 13 bases between the germline ends. The germline CDR1 and CDR2 sequences are LNHDA and SQIVND (reference sequence). This CDR3 spans 16 amino acids. The CDR3 region is CASSTNGQTSNQPQHF. CDR3 in DNA: TGTGCCAGTAGTACCAACGGACAGACTAGCAATCAGCCCCAGCATTTT. The whole variable domain, filled in from reference TRBV19 and TRBJ1-5, reads DGGITQSPKYLFRKEGQNVTLSCEQNLNHDAMYWYRQDPGQGLRLIYYSQIVNDFQKGDIAEGYSVSREKKESFPLTVTSAQKNPTAFYLCASSTNGQTSNQPQHFGDGTRLSIL.

V is TRBV27 and J is TRBJ1-5; 7 bases align to TRBD1. In germline, CDR1 is MNHEY, CDR2 SMNVEV (reference sequence). J lost 3 bases, V lost 3 bases, and 2 bases had no gene match. This CDR3 contains 14 residues. CDR3 DNA sequence: TGTGCCAGCAGTTTTCAGGGGGTCAATCAGCCCCAGCATTTT. As protein: CASSFQGVNQPQHF.

The CDR3: CASSQAAGQTDTQYF. The DNA of the CDR3 is TGTGCCAGCAGCCAAGCGGCGGGTCAGACAGATACGCAGTATTTT. This sequence joins TRBV4-2 and TRBJ2-3; D might be TRBD2 (5 bases). The germline V gene encodes CDR1 LGHNA and CDR2 YNFKEQ. Deletions cut 1 base from V and 3 bases from J, with 11 bases between. This CDR3 contains 15 residues.

This chain connects TRBV6-6 to TRBJ1-5, with TRBD1 matching 7 bases. Germline V CDR1 and CDR2: MNHNY, SVGAGI (reference sequence). This CDR3 region has 16 residues. After removal of 5 bases from V and 5 bases from J, the junction contained 12 bases not matched to a gene. The CDR3 bases are TGTGCCAGCAGTCCACCATACAGGGGATCGGATCAGCCCCAGCATTTT. Translation: CASSPPYRGSDQPQHF.

This clone has only one observation. This chain connects TRBV5-6 to TRBJ1-2, with a weak D call TRBD1 (5 bases). This CDR3 comprises 16 residues. The germline CDR1 and CDR2 sequences are SGHDT and YYEEEE. V lost 1 base and J 8 bases, leaving 21 bases between the germline ends. CDR3 DNA sequence: TGTGCCAGCAGCTTGTCAGGAGGGGAATTCGTGAAGGGCTACACCTTC. Its translation is CASSLSGGEFVKGYTF.

This chain links TRBV2 with TRBJ2-1; 9 bases match TRBD2. Germline V gene sequence: CDR1 SNHLY, CDR2 FYNNEI. The length of the CDR3 is 12 residues. With 7 bases clipped from V and 10 bases from J, the junction kept 5 bases outside the gene matches. The CDR3 DNA reads as TGTGCCAGCAACCTCGGACTAGCGGAGCAGTTCTTC. It encodes CASNLGLAEQFF. Full variable domain (remainder filled in from reference TRBV2 and TRBJ2-1): EPEVTQTPSHQVTQMGQEVILRCVPISNHLYFYWYRQILGQKVEFLVSFYNNEISEKSEIFDDQFSVERPDGSNFTLKIRSTKLEDSAMYFCASNLGLAEQFFGPGTRLTVL.

This rearrangement joins TRBV28 to TRBJ2-5; D gene unclear. Germline values: CDR1 MDHEN, CDR2 SYDVKM. The CDR3 contains 14 residues. Trimming took off 7 bases at V and 5 bases at J, with 17 bases between the two ends. CDR3 sequence (DNA): TGTGCCAGCACCCCCCGCCCGAGCATGGAGACCCAGTACTTC. This sequence encodes CASTPRPSMETQYF.

The V call is TRBV4-1, the J call TRBJ1-1; TRBD1 aligns across 7 bases. Germline V gene sequence: CDR1 MGHRA, CDR2 YSYEKL. V trimming: 4 bases; J trimming: 6 bases; junction bases outside the gene matches: 11. The length of the CDR3 is 15 residues. DNA for the CDR3: TGCGCCAGCAGCCCACACCCCGACAGGGTAGCTGAAGCTTTCTTT. It yields the protein CASSPHPDRVAEAFF.

V and J are TRBV7-8 and TRBJ2-3, with D possibly TRBD2 on 5 matching bases. Per germline, CDR1 SGHVS and CDR2 FQNEAQ. The V end lost 1 base, the J end lost 3 bases, and 17 bases lay between the germline ends. There are 17 residues in the CDR3. Here the CDR3 reads CASSLGRAGGPTDTQYF. The CDR3 bases are TGTGCCAGCAGCTTAGGACGGGCAGGAGGTCCTACAGATACGCAGTATTTT.

V is TRBV9 and J is TRBJ1-2; D call uncertain. CDR1 and CDR2 from the germline V gene are SGDLS and YYNGEE. With 4 bases removed from V and 4 bases from J, the gap between germline ends came to 14 bases. The CDR3 contains 14 residues. The CDR3 DNA reads TGTGCCAGCAGCCCCCAGAGGTCAGTCTATGGCTACACCTTC. Its protein product is CASSPQRSVYGYTF.